This TCR beta chain was sequenced in a study of T cells after yellow fever vaccination. This clonotype has more than one count but fewer than ten. Its antigen is unidentified. Study results and caveats: When the response was secondary, it was weaker but reached its peak faster, day 5 versus 15.

TCRdb called the 5' RACE reads again in MiXCR, with one record for every CDR3 protein. The sample has a few hundred thousand distinct CDR3 sequences, over 4% seen once; the top ten hold under 30%. Germline lookup yields CDR1 SGHTA and CDR2 FQGNSA. V was cut by 3 bases and J by 7 bases, with 7 bases left in between. CDR3 length equals 12 residues. The sequence was collected from a man between 18 and 35 years old who received the YFV17D yellow fever vaccine. The rearrangement joins TRBV7-2 to TRBJ2-1, with D unclear. The sequencing used PBMCs, collected 5 days after the yellow fever booster vaccination. As DNA, the CDR3 is TGTGCCAGCAGCTTCGGCCCTAATGAGCAGTTCTTC. This codes for CASSFGPNEQFF.